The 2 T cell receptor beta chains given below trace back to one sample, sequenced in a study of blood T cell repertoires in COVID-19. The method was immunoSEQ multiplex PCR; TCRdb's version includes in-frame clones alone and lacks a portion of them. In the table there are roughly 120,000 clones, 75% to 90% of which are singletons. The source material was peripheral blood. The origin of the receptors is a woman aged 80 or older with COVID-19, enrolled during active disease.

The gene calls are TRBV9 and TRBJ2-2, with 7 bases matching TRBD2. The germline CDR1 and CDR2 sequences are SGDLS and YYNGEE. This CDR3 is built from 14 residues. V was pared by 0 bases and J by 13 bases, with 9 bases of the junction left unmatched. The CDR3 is CASSVGASGQGLFF. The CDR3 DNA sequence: TGTGCCAGCAGCGTAGGGGCTAGCGGCCAGGGGCTGTTTTTT.

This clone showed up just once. CDR3 in amino acids: CAISGGLAESSYEQYF. CDR3 nucleotides: TGTGCCATCAGTGGTGGACTAGCGGAAAGCTCCTACGAGCAGTACTTC. The genes are TRBV10-3 and TRBJ2-7, with 10 bases lining up with TRBD2. V shed 4 bases, J shed 0 bases, and the junction held 6 bases outside the gene matches. The CDR3 runs 16 residues. Looked up from germline, CDR1 is ENHRY and CDR2 is SYGVKD.